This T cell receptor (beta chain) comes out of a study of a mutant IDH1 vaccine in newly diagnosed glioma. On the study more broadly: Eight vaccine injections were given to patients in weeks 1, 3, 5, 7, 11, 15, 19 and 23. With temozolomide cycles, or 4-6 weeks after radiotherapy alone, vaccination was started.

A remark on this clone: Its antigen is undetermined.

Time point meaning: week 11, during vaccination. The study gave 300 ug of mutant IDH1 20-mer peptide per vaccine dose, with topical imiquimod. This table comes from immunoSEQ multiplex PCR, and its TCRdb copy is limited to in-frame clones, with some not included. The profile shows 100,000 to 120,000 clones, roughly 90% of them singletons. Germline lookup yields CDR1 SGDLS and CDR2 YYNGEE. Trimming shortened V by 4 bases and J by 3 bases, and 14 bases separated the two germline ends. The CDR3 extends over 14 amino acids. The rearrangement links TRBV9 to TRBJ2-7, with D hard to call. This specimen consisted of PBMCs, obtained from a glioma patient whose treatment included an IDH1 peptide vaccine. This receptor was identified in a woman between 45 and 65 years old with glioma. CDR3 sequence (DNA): TGTGCCAGCAGCCCCCGGTCCCGCGGCTACGAGCAGTACTTC. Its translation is CASSPRSRGYEQYF.